The subject of this entry is one T cell receptor (beta chain). Its antigen is not identified. The data stem from a study of blood T cells in healthy people across ages. Study-wide results and caveats: A greater number of naive CD4+ cells and higher diversity distinguished long-lived donors from aged donors. Older age went with lower TCR beta diversity per million T cells, in a roughly linear way. TCR beta diversity tracked closely with naive T cell percentage.

Through a sample-barcoded 5' primer and a J-beta primer mix, a second PCR was run for about 6 to 11 cycles. A single record per CDR3 protein comes from TCRdb applying MiXCR to the 5' RACE reads. Counted here are over 950,000 distinct CDR3 sequences, around two fifths occurring once; the ten biggest clones make up about 12%. Total RNA, at least 5.5 micrograms per sample, was extracted from PBMCs. The V segment lost 4 bases and the J segment 0 bases; nucleotides outside the gene matches: 8. The CDR3 totals 17 residues. The germline gives CDR1 PRHDT, CDR2 FYEKMQ (reference sequence). The source of this sequence is a man aged 18 to 30 in good health. Sequencing was done on a sample of blood. The V call is TRBV13, the J call TRBJ1-1; 10 bases fit TRBD1. In DNA form, the CDR3 reads TGTGCCAGCAGCTACACCGGGACAGGGGCGATGAACACTGAAGCTTTCTTT. Translation gives CASSYTGTGAMNTEAFF.